This T cell receptor (beta chain) came from a study of patients with pleural tuberculosis (dated by TCRdb to between 2014 and 2016). These reads were obtained on an Illumina Genome Analyzer IIx. Clones were called with MiXCR by TCRdb after fastp trimmed the public reads at Q25, and only in-frame beta chains were retained. Identical CDR3 proteins give one entry, which carries the most common genes and DNA. The sample profile shows nearly 30,000 distinct CDR3 sequences; 15% to 20% of them were found once. 3.5% to 4.5% of the sample lies in the top ten. This clonotype came up many times. Its antigen is unknown. The sample holds no much larger clone one base away, and base qualities are not on file. Material: peripheral blood. This clonotype originated in a human donor with pleural tuberculosis.

The sequenced DNA is TGTGCCAGCAGCTTAGTAGCGGGGGGGCTCAGTGAGCAGTTCTTC. Its amino acids are CASSLVAGGLSEQFF. This chain is built from TRBV11-1 and TRBJ2-1; 11 central bases correspond to TRBD2. V has 1 base trimmed and J has 9 bases trimmed; junction bases matching no gene number 5. Spanning cysteine to phenylalanine, the CDR3 consists of 15 amino acids. The DNA shown is the 45-base CDR3, in frame from base 1. Reading the germline V gene (reference sequence) gives CDR1 SGHAT and CDR2 FQDESV. Joined to the reference TRBV11-1 and TRBJ2-1 proteins, this CDR3 gives the full variable domain: EAEVAQSPRYKITEKSQAVAFWCDPISGHATLYWYRQILGQGPELLVQFQDESVVDDSQLPKDRFSAERLKGVDSTLKIQPAELGDSAMYLCASSLVAGGLSEQFFGPGTRLTVL.